The subject of this entry is one TCR beta chain. These data belong to a study of blood T cell repertoires in COVID-19. Turning to the study itself: Collection of acute and convalescent COVID-19 samples took place in the United States, Italy and Spain. The cDNA or gDNA used as material had been derived from T cells, B-cell-depleted T cells, or PBMCs.

In germline, CDR1 is SGHRS, CDR2 YFSETQ. Trimming cost V 4 bases and J 1 base, with 12 bases left between them. CDR3 length: 15 residues. In the study's own analysis: Reference gene primer amplification gave estimated nucleated cell counts. Profiled with immunoSEQ multiplex PCR; TCRdb holds only in-frame clones, not every one. V and J calls and clone size are those listed in that table; D and trimming were worked out from the DNA. Of under 350,000 clones listed, roughly 85% are singletons. This TCR was recovered from a woman aged 70-85 years with acute or convalescent COVID-19. The rearrangement joins TRBV5-1 to TRBJ2-1, with unresolved D. Sequenced: peripheral blood. CDR3 region: CASSPSVTSYNEQFF. The CDR3 DNA reads TGCGCCAGCAGCCCGTCCGTCACATCCTACAATGAGCAGTTCTTC. The full variable domain, its missing parts supplied by reference TRBV5-1 and TRBJ2-1, is KAGVTQTPRYLIKTRGQQVTLSCSPISGHRSVSWYQQTPGQGLQFLFEYFSETQRNKGNFPGRFSGRQFSNSRSEMNVSTLELGDSALYLCASSPSVTSYNEQFFGPGTRLTVL.